This TCR beta chain stems from a study of shared clonotypes between healthy human individuals (dated by TCRdb to 2020 to 2021). With regard to the full study: A few men and two women, aged 18 to 49 years, made up the cohort. For each donor, three plates each were used for CD4 naive and CD4 memory, two plates were used for CD8 naive, and one plate was used for CD8 memory. To estimate repertoire size and how much clonotypes are shared between individuals, the study performed deep sequencing of blood TCR repertoires from about five healthy adults. Libraries were prepared and TCR repertoires were sequenced by different laboratories using diverse techniques, in order to increase sequencing depth and limit assay-specific biases. Leukapheresis yielded between about 0.94 and 8.9 billion PBMCs per donor. Beyond this particular receptor, the publication reports: Because the study included a small number of donors, the genetic and exposure-history diversity represented was limited. Incomplete sequencing was indicated by rarefaction of sorted-subset datasets, despite the large sequencing depth. Clonotypes shared by all four sorted-subset donors showed higher generation probabilities than non-shared clonotypes. Pairwise subsampling indicated that sequencing depth was expected to affect the degree of clonotype sharing among donors. Larger estimated clonotype richness was generally found for naive subsets than for memory subsets. Across four donors, about 5% of naive CD4, approximately 3.6% of naive CD8, about 2.3% of memory CD4, and under 0.45% of memory CD8 clonotypes were shared. Sampling was restricted to blood, and TCR repertoires in tissues likely differ from the TCR repertoires found in blood.

Donors were healthy HIV-negative adults with no recently reported acute infections or vaccinations. Every donor was a Caucasian adult living in Nashville, Tennessee, USA. CD4+ T cells were enriched by magnetic negative selection; naive cells were then positively selected on CD45RA, and the negative fraction formed the memory subset. Blood was obtained by leukapheresis, after which PBMCs were separated by Ficoll-Histopaque density gradient centrifugation and cryopreserved in liquid nitrogen vapor phase. Analytical flow cytometry was used to check the purity and quantity of each magnetically sorted T cell population. Genomic DNA was isolated from every sorted fraction and measured by UV absorbance on a Nanodrop 2000c. V is shortened by 2 bases, J by 2 bases, and the region joining them spans 6 bases. Its CDR3 holds 13 amino acids, cysteine through phenylalanine. Only the CDR3 region is kept as DNA, spanning 39 bases read in frame from base 1. The CDR1 and CDR2 encoded by the germline V gene are SGHDT and YYEEEE.

Using the deep immunoSEQ assay, TCR CDR3 regions were amplified from genomic DNA by multiplex PCR. For each cell subset, the extracted genomic DNA was distributed evenly across all wells of several immunoSEQ 96-well plates, and each plate served as one replicate. For sorted subsets, approximately 0.2 ug of genomic DNA, equivalent to 30,000 or so T cell genomes, went into each replicate PCR. Purified libraries were measured with a Qubit 3.0 fluorometer, size-checked on a Bioanalyzer 2100, and measured again with the KAPA Library Quantification kit. Every immunoSEQ 96-well plate was sequenced on a dedicated single-read 150-cycle Illumina NextSeq 550 flow cell. For the original study's pipeline: Because the immunoSEQ output held only junctional sequences and lacked quality scores, the filtering could not match the filtering applied to full-length reads. Sequences were annotated with PyIR, a Python wrapper for IgBLAST v1.9, using IMGT germline references to assign V/J genes and CDR3. Reads with weak V/J assignments (E-value above 1e-6), missing CDR3, stop codons, out-of-frame junctions, or ambiguous translated residues were removed. A V3J clonotype was defined by an identical inferred V gene, J gene, and CDR3 amino acid sequence. Percentage overlap between repertoires was computed as shared unique clonotypes divided by the size of the smaller repertoire. Repertoire richness was assessed with RTK rarefaction, the Chao1 estimator, and Recon v2.1 estimates of unobserved clonotypes. Generation probabilities for all TCRbeta clonotypes obtained by the gDNA method from a handful of donors were computed using OLGA. TCRdb provides this immuneACCESS table in a form limited to in-frame rearrangements. Some clones are lacking; in checked studies, under half of them reflect an unresolved V gene, and why the rest are absent is not known. V and J calls and clone size come straight from that table; D and trimming were deduced from the DNA. The sample table contains about 2.3 million clones; only one count was recorded for 85% to 95% of them. In total, the top ten clones hold about 0.41% of the sample.

On this clone itself: Its antigen target is currently unknown. No much larger clonotype is one base removed from it; base qualities were not supplied.

Rearrangement joined TRBV5-6 to TRBJ2-3, with an unclear D gene assignment. The source of this sequence is a man aged 18 to 30 in good health. Some clones in this sample may be carry-over from other donors' samples. The sequencing input was naive CD4+ T cells from PBMCs. Explained via the paper, the cell subset or site label denotes: CD45RA+ positively selected. The nucleotides are TGTGCCAGCAGCTTCGGCGACACAGATACGCAGTATTTT. Translation gives CASSFGDTDTQYF.